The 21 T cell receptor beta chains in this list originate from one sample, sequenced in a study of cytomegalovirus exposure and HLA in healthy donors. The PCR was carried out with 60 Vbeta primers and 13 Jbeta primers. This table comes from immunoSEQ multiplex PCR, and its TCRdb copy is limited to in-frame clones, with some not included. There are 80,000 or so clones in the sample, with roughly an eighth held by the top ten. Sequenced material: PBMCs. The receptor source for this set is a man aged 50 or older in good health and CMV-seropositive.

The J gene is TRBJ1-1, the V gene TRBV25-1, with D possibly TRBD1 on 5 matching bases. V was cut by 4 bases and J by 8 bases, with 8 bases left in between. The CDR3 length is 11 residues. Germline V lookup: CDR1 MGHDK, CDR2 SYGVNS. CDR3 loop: CASSVPGEAFF. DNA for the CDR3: TGTGCCAGCAGTGTCCCAGGGGAAGCTTTCTTT.

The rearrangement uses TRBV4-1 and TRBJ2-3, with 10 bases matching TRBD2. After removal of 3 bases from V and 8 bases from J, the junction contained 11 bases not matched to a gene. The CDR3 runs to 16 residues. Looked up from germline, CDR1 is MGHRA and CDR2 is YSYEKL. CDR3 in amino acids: CASSQDLAGGRSTQYF. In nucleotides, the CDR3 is TGCGCCAGCAGCCAGGACTTAGCGGGAGGCCGAAGTACGCAGTATTTT.

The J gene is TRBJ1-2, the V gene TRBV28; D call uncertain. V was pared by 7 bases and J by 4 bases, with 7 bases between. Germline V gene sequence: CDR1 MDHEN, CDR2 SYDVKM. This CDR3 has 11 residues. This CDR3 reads CASTSGYGYTF. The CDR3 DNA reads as TGTGCCAGCACCTCCGGCTATGGCTACACCTTC.

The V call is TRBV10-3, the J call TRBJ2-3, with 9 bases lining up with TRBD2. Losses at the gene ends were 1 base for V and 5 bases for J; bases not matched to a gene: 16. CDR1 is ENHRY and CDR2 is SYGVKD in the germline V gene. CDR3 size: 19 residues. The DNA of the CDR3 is TGTGCCATCAGTGAGTGGAGGCCAGCGGGGGGTCCCCTAGAAGATACGCAGTATTTT. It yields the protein CAISEWRPAGGPLEDTQYF.

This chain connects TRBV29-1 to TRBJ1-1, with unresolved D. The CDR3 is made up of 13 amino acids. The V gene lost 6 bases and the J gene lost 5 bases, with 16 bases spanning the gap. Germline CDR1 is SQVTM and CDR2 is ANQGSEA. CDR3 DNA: TGCAGCGTCCTCGACATGGCTAAGACTGAAGCTTTCTTT. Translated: CSVLDMAKTEAFF.

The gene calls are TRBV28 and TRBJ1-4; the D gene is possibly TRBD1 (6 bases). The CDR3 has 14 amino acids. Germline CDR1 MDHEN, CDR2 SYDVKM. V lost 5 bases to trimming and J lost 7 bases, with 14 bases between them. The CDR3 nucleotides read TGTGCCAGCAGTCACAGGGAAACGAGTGAAAAACTGTTTTTT. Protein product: CASSHRETSEKLFF.

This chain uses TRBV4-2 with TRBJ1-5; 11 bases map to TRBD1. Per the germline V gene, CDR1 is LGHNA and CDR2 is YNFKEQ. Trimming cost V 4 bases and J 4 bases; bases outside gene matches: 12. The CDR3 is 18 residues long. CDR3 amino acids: CASSPIPGQGASNQPQHF. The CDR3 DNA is TGTGCCAGCAGCCCGATCCCCGGACAGGGGGCATCAAATCAGCCCCAGCATTTT.

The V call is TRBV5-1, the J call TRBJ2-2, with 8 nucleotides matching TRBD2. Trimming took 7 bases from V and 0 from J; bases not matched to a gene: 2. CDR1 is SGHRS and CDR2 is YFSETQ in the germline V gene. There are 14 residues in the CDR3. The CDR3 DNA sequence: TGCGCCAGCTCGGGGGGGACGAACACCGGGGAGCTGTTTTTT. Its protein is CASSGGTNTGELFF.

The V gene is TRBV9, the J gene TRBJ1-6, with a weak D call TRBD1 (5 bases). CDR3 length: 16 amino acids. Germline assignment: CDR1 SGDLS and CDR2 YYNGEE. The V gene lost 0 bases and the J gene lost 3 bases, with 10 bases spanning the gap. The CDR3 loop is CASSVEGLLYNSPLHF. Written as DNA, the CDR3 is TGTGCCAGCAGCGTAGAGGGGTTGCTCTATAATTCACCCCTCCACTTT.

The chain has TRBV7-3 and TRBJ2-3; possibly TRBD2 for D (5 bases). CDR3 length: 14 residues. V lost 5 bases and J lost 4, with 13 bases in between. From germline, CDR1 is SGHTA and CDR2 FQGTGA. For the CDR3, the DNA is TGTGCCAGCAGCCTCCTCGGGGTACCAGATACGCAGTATTTT. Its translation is CASSLLGVPDTQYF.

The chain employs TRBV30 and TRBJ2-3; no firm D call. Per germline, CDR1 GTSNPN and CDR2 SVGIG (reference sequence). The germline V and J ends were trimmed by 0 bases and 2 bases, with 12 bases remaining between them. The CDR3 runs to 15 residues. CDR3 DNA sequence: TGTGCCTGGAGTGTAATACGAGACAACACAGATACGCAGTATTTT. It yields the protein CAWSVIRDNTDTQYF.

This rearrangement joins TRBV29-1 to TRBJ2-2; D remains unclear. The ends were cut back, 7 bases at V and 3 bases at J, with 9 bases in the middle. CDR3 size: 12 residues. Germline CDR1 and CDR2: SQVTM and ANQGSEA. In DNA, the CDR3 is TGCAGCGCCCGACTGGACACCGGGGAGCTGTTTTTT. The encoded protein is CSARLDTGELFF.

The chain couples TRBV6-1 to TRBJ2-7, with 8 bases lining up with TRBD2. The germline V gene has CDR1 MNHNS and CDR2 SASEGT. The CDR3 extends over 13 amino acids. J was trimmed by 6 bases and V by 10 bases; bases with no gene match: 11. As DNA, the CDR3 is TGTGCCACCACGGGGGGGTTAAGGAGCGAGCAGTACTTC. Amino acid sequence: CATTGGLRSEQYF.

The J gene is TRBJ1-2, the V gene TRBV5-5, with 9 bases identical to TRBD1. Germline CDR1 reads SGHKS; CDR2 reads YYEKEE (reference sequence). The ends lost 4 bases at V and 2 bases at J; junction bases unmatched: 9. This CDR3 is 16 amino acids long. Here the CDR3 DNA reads TGTGCCAGCAGCCCGGACAGGGGCGCACCGAACTATGGCTACACCTTC. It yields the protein CASSPDRGAPNYGYTF.

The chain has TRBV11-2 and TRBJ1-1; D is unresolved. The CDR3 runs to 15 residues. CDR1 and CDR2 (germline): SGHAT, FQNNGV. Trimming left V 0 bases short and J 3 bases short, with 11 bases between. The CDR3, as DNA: TGTGCCAGCAGCTTAGATCTACGATTATACACTGAAGCTTTCTTT. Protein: CASSLDLRLYTEAFF.

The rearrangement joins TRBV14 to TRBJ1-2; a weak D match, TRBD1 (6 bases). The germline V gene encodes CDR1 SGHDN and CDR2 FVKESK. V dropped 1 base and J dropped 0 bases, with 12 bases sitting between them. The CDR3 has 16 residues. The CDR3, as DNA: TGTGCCAGCAGCCAAGGGACAGCCCTAGCTAACTATGGCTACACCTTC. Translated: CASSQGTALANYGYTF.

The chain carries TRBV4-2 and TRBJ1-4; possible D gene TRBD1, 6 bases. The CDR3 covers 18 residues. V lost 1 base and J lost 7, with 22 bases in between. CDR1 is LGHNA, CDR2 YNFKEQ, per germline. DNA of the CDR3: TGTGCCAGCAGCCAAGCCCCAACCGTACGTTCAGGGGCTGAAAAACTGTTTTTT. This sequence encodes CASSQAPTVRSGAEKLFF.

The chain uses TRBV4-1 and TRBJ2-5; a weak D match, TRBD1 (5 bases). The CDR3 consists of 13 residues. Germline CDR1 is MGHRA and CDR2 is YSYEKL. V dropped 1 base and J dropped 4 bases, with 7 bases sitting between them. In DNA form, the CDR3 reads TGCGCCAGCAGCCAAGTCCAGGGAGAGACCCAGTACTTC. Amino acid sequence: CASSQVQGETQYF.

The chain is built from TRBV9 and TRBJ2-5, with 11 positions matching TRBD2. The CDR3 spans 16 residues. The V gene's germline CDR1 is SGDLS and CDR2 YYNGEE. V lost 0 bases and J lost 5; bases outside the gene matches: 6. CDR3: CASSVGLAGRGETQYF. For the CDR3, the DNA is TGTGCCAGCAGCGTAGGACTAGCGGGAAGGGGGGAGACCCAGTACTTC.

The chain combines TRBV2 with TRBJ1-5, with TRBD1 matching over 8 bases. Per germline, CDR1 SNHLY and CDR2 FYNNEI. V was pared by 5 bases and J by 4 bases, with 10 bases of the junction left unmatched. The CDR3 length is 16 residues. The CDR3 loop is CASSLSGGAENQPQHF. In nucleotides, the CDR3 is TGTGCCAGCAGTTTGTCAGGGGGCGCGGAAAATCAGCCCCAGCATTTT.

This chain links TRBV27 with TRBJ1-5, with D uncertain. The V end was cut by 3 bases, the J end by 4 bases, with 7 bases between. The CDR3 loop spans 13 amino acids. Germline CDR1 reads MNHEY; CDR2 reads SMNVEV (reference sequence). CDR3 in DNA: TGTGCCAGCAGTTTGGAGAGGAATCAGCCCCAGCATTTT. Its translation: CASSLERNQPQHF.